A selection of T cell receptor beta chains follows, all from one sample in a study of response to subunit inactivated influenza vaccine. MiXCR, applied by TCRdb to the RT-PCR reads, yields one record per CDR3 protein. The table has roughly 670,000 distinct CDR3 sequences, approximately 15% seen once. The specimen was PBMCs from blood, collected 14 to 15 days before vaccination. Receptor source: a man aged 50-60 years who received an inactivated influenza vaccine. The CDR3 runs from the conserved cysteine through the conserved F or W. The D gene is left open where the match is weak. Only some rows state a clone size, as once, few, many or a class for expanded clones.

abundance	v_gene	d_gene	j_gene	CDR3aa	CDR3nt
NA	TRBV12-3/TRBV12-4	NA	TRBJ2-3	CASSFDKTQYF	TGTGCCAGCAGCTTTGACAAGACGCAGTATTTT
NA	TRBV9	TRBD1	TRBJ2-7	CASSVAGGEGEQYF	TGTGCCAGCAGCGTAGCAGGGGGCGAAGGCGAGCAGTACTTC
NA	TRBV19	NA	TRBJ2-7	CASSTISGYEQYF	TGTGCCAGTAGTACCATAAGTGGTTACGAGCAGTACTTC
NA	TRBV20-1	NA	TRBJ2-3	CSASGERTDTQYF	TGCAGTGCTAGTGGGGAAAGGACAGATACGCAGTATTTT
NA	TRBV12-3/TRBV12-4	NA	TRBJ2-2	CASSLGRGDNIANTGELFF	TGTGCCAGCAGCTTGGGAAGGGGGGACAACATCGCGAACACCGGGGAGCTGTTTTTT
NA	TRBV6-5	NA	TRBJ1-1	CASSYSIRKNTEAFF	TGTGCCAGCAGTTACTCGATTCGGAAGAACACTGAAGCTTTCTTT
many	TRBV7-9	NA	TRBJ1-2	CASSSVDAEAYGYTF	TGTGCCAGCAGCTCCGTCGATGCGGAGGCTTATGGCTACACCTTC
NA	TRBV14	NA	TRBJ1-4	CASSQRAPATNEKLFF	TGTGCCAGCAGCCAACGGGCCCCCGCAACTAATGAAAAACTGTTTTTT
NA	TRBV4-2	NA	TRBJ2-3	CASSQAGAQDTQYF	TGTGCCAGCAGCCAAGCAGGGGCTCAAGATACGCAGTATTTT
once	TRBV20-1	NA	TRBJ2-1	CSARGAIGLVGGNEQFF	TGCAGTGCTAGGGGGGCCATAGGACTAGTAGGCGGCAATGAGCAGTTCTTC
few	TRBV19	NA	TRBJ1-5	CASSIDQYQPQHF	TGTGCCAGTAGTATAGATCAGTATCAGCCCCAGCATTTT
NA	TRBV27	NA	TRBJ2-7	CASRDSGAPSSYEQYF	TGTGCCAGCAGGGATTCAGGGGCGCCGAGCTCCTACGAGCAGTACTTC
many	TRBV5-1	NA	TRBJ1-1	CASTPGVGQTEAFF	TGCGCCAGCACCCCAGGGGTTGGACAAACTGAAGCTTTCTTT
NA	TRBV18	NA	TRBJ2-5	CASSPSWVGSLETQYF	TGTGCCAGCTCACCATCCTGGGTTGGGAGTTTGGAGACCCAGTACTTC
NA	TRBV2	NA	TRBJ1-2	CASSDRAGYGYTF	TGTGCCAGCAGTGACAGGGCTGGCTATGGCTACACCTTC
NA	TRBV4-1	TRBD1	TRBJ2-4	CASSQGTGGLAKNIQYF	TGCGCCAGCAGCCAAGGGACAGGGGGCTTAGCCAAAAACATTCAGTACTTC
NA	TRBV4-2	TRBD2	TRBJ2-2	CASSQGSGGRNGELFF	TGTGCCAGCAGCCAGGGTAGCGGGGGGAGGAACGGGGAGCTGTTTTTT
many	TRBV30	NA	TRBJ1-1	CAWSVEENTEAFF	TGTGCCTGGAGTGTAGAGGAGAACACTGAAGCTTTCTTT
NA	TRBV12-3/TRBV12-4	NA	TRBJ1-1	CASSIQGVRTEAFF	TGTGCCAGCAGTATCCAGGGTGTACGCACTGAAGCTTTCTTT
few	TRBV11-1	NA	TRBJ2-2	CASEPQRSNTGELFF	TGTGCCAGCGAACCCCAAAGATCGAACACCGGGGAGCTGTTTTTT
many	TRBV11-2	TRBD2	TRBJ2-1	CASSLLRAGGVHEQFF	TGTGCCAGCAGCCTGCTAAGGGCGGGAGGGGTCCATGAGCAGTTCTTC
NA	TRBV7-2	NA	TRBJ1-5	CASSLAWSQPQHF	TGTGCCAGCAGCTTAGCGTGGAGCCAGCCCCAGCATTTT
NA	TRBV15	NA	TRBJ2-7	CATSQPGYEQYF	TGTGCCACCAGCCAGCCAGGGTACGAGCAGTACTTC
few	TRBV7-8	NA	TRBJ2-2	CASSAARVLASAGELFF	TGTGCCAGCAGCGCCGCGCGGGTACTAGCTAGCGCCGGGGAGCTGTTTTTT
few	TRBV11-2	NA	TRBJ2-1	CASSLSSYGVWNEQFF	TGTGCCAGCAGCTTGTCCTCATATGGGGTTTGGAATGAGCAGTTCTTC
NA	TRBV12-3/TRBV12-4	NA	TRBJ2-7	CASSFLGNPYEQYF	TGTGCCAGCAGTTTTCTAGGGAACCCCTACGAGCAGTACTTC
few	TRBV28	TRBD1	TRBJ1-2	CASSSPIADRWQGRYTF	TGTGCCAGCAGTTCCCCAATCGCGGACAGGTGGCAGGGGCGCTACACCTTC
many	TRBV7-2	TRBD1	TRBJ2-1	CASSPLTGTGGNEQFF	TGTGCCAGCAGCCCCTTAACCGGGACAGGGGGAAATGAGCAGTTCTTC
NA	TRBV7-2	TRBD2	TRBJ2-7	CASSQPLGGYEQYF	TGTGCCAGCAGCCAGCCCCTGGGGGGGTACGAGCAGTACTTC
NA	TRBV4-3	NA	TRBJ2-5	CASSQGTLLESETQYF	TGCGCCAGCAGCCAAGGGACTTTGCTTGAGTCGGAGACCCAGTACTTC
few	TRBV12-3/TRBV12-4	TRBD1	TRBJ2-2	CASSFRPGQGETGELFF	TGTGCCAGCAGTTTTCGTCCGGGACAGGGTGAAACCGGGGAGCTGTTTTTT
few	TRBV19	NA	TRBJ2-7	CASGGRKNYEQYF	TGTGCCAGCGGGGGACGGAAGAACTACGAGCAGTACTTC
few	TRBV29-1	TRBD1	TRBJ2-5	CSVVDRGIYGTQYF	TGCAGCGTTGTGGACAGGGGGATCTATGGGACCCAGTACTTC
NA	TRBV6-4	NA	TRBJ2-5	CASSDRPWGRDVQETQYF	TGTGCCAGCAGTGACCGGCCGTGGGGAAGGGACGTGCAAGAGACCCAGTACTTC
few	TRBV7-3	TRBD2	TRBJ2-7	CASSPPGLAGAGSYEQYF	TGTGCCAGCAGCCCCCCCGGACTAGCGGGAGCTGGGTCCTACGAGCAGTACTTC
NA	TRBV25-1	NA	TRBJ2-7	CASSETSRNSAEYF	TGTGCCAGCAGTGAAACTAGCCGAAACTCCGCAGAGTACTTC
NA	TRBV2	TRBD2	TRBJ2-5	CASRGLAGGPRETQYF	TGTGCCAGCAGGGGCCTAGCGGGAGGGCCTCGGGAGACCCAGTACTTC
few	TRBV28	NA	TRBJ1-4	CASSRYRPLTNTNEKLFF	TGTGCCAGCAGTCGCTATCGTCCGCTTACCAATACTAATGAAAAACTGTTTTTT
few	TRBV6-2/TRBV6-3	TRBD2	TRBJ2-7	CASNPGGGAYEQYF	TGTGCCAGCAATCCCGGCGGGGGGGCCTACGAGCAGTACTTC
many	TRBV7-2	TRBD2	TRBJ2-1	CASSLGLAGGRGDEQFF	TGTGCCAGCAGCTTAGGGCTAGCGGGAGGGAGGGGCGATGAGCAGTTCTTC
NA	TRBV5-6	NA	TRBJ2-1	CASSLDLGAAREQFF	TGTGCCAGCAGCTTGGACCTCGGGGCAGCCCGTGAGCAGTTCTTC
NA	TRBV3-1	TRBD2	TRBJ2-7	CASSRKGLAGPYEQYF	TGTGCCAGCAGCCGAAAGGGACTAGCGGGACCTTACGAGCAGTACTTC
NA	TRBV6-5	NA	TRBJ1-4	CASSYSTDGELFF	TGTGCCAGCAGTTACTCGACGGACGGGGAACTGTTTTTT
many	TRBV15	TRBD1	TRBJ2-2	CATSRGGHRGNTGELFF	TGTGCCACCAGCAGAGGAGGCCACAGGGGGAACACCGGGGAGCTGTTTTTT
NA	TRBV24-1	NA	TRBJ1-4	CATSDVVAGREKLFF	TGTGCCACCAGTGATGTGGTGGCAGGGCGAGAAAAACTGTTTTTT
NA	TRBV10-3	TRBD1	TRBJ2-2	CAISQDRAGELFF	TGTGCCATCAGCCAGGACAGGGCCGGGGAGCTGTTTTTT
NA	TRBV5-8	NA	TRBJ2-5	CASGAGVPETQYF	TGTGCCAGCGGAGCTGGGGTTCCAGAGACCCAGTACTTC
few	TRBV27	NA	TRBJ1-2	CASSDRPSYGYTF	TGTGCCAGCAGCGACAGGCCCTCCTATGGCTACACCTTC
many	TRBV6-1	NA	TRBJ2-7	CASTPFGYEQYF	TGTGCCAGCACCCCCTTTGGCTACGAGCAGTACTTC
once	TRBV18	NA	TRBJ2-7	CASSPGAGLRYEQYF	TGTGCCAGCTCACCGGGGGCGGGATTGCGTTACGAGCAGTACTTC
many	TRBV10-2	TRBD1	TRBJ2-1	CASSESQGARNEQFF	TGCGCCAGCAGTGAGTCCCAGGGGGCCAGGAATGAGCAGTTCTTC
NA	TRBV7-9	NA	TRBJ2-3	CASSRGEEDTQYF	TGTGCCAGCAGCCGAGGTGAGGAAGATACGCAGTATTTT
many	TRBV20-1	TRBD1	TRBJ1-2	CSASPGQGGYGYTF	TGCAGTGCTAGCCCGGGACAGGGAGGCTATGGCTACACCTTC
few	TRBV20-1	NA	TRBJ2-5	CSASGHSAETQYF	TGCAGTGCTAGTGGCCACAGTGCGGAGACCCAGTACTTC
NA	TRBV12-3/TRBV12-4	NA	TRBJ2-2	CASSHRGAYGGELFF	TGTGCCAGCTCCCACCGGGGGGCCTACGGCGGGGAGCTGTTTTTT
NA	TRBV25-1	NA	TRBJ2-7	CASSGAGSSYEQYF	TGTGCCAGCAGTGGGGCAGGTTCGAGCTACGAGCAGTACTTC